These T cell receptor beta chains were read from a single sample in a study of beta chain features in type 1 diabetes. Data came from immunoSEQ multiplex PCR; TCRdb stores just in-frame clones and leaves some out. Among some 360,000 clones listed, over 8.5% were seen once. Sequenced sample: central memory CD4+ T cells from blood. These receptors originate from a man aged 25 to 40 with type 1 diabetes. CDR3s include the opening cysteine and the closing phenylalanine or tryptophan.

J	V	CDR3
TRBJ2-7	TRBV25-1	CASSAGRGTPEDEQYF
TRBJ1-2	TRBV7-2	CASSQAGGYGYTF
TRBJ2-7	TRBV27	CASSLKYRGVEQYF
TRBJ2-1	TRBV29-1	CSVDDPAHKGNEQFF
TRBJ1-4	TRBV5-1	CASSLDVATNEKLFF
TRBJ1-1	TRBV5-8	CASSGVGQMNTEAFF
TRBJ2-5	TRBV29-1	CSVEDAASGRTREETQYF
TRBJ2-7	TRBV5-5	CASRPPGLAGEQYF
TRBJ2-1	TRBV28	CASSREGPREQFF
TRBJ1-5	TRBV6-1	CASRETGGAKPQHF
TRBJ2-3	TRBV7-3	CASSSGPSRTDTQYF
TRBJ1-2	TRBV5-1	CASSPGTADYGYTF
TRBJ2-7	TRBV4-1	CASSQHMGLATSYEQYF
TRBJ2-7	TRBV28	CASSLVWDPKRYF
TRBJ2-2	TRBV5-1	CASSTQGADTGELFF
TRBJ2-1	TRBV27	CASSLSRGGYNEQFF
TRBJ2-1	TRBV7-2	CASGWMGVNNEQFF
TRBJ2-1	TRBV7-3	CASSLTAVGYNEQFF
TRBJ1-1	TRBV28	CASSLAQGHTEAFF
TRBJ2-6	TRBV6-1	CAISAGQGTGANVLTF
TRBJ2-1	TRBV7-8	CASSFRLAGDDEQFF
TRBJ2-7	TRBV6-5	CASLEGTYSYEQYF